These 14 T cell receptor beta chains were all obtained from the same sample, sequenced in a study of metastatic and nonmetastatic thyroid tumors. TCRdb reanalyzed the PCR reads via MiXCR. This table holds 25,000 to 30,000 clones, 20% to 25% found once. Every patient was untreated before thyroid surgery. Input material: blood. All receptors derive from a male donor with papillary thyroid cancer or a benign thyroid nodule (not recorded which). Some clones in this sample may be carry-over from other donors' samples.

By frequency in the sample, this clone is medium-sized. The CDR3, as DNA: TGTGCCAGCAGTGAAGTTCTGGGAGACACTGAAGCTTTCTTT. Encoded protein: CASSEVLGDTEAFF. The rearrangement uses TRBV2 and TRBJ1-1; D gene ambiguous. CDR1 is SNHLY, CDR2 FYNNEI, per germline. The CDR3 sequence is 14 residues long. Trimming took 1 base from V and 3 from J, leaving 9 bases between them. The variable domain in full, completed from reference TRBV2 and TRBJ1-1, reads EPEVTQTPSHQVTQMGQEVILRCVPISNHLYFYWYRQILGQKVEFLVSFYNNEISEKSEIFDDQFSVERPDGSNFTLKIRSTKLEDSAMYFCASSEVLGDTEAFFGQGTRLTVV.

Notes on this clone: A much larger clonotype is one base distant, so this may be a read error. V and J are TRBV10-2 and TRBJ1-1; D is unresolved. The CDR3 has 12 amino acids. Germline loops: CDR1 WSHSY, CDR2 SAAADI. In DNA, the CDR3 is TGCGCCAGCAGTGAGTGGAACACTGAAGCTTTATTT. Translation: CASSEWNTEALF.

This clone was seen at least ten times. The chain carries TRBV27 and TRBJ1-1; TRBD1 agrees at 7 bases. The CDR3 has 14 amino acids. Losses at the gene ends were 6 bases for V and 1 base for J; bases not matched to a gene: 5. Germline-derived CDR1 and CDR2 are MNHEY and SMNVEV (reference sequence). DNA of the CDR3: TGTGCCAGCAGGGCGACAGGGACGAACACTGAAGCTTTCTTT. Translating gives CASRATGTNTEAFF.

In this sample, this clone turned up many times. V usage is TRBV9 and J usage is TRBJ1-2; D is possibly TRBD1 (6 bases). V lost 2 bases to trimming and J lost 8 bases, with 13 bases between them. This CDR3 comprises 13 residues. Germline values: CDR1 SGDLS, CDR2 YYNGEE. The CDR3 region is CASSVGQRRGYTF. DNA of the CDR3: TGTGCCAGCAGCGTCGGACAGCGGAGAGGCTACACCTTC.

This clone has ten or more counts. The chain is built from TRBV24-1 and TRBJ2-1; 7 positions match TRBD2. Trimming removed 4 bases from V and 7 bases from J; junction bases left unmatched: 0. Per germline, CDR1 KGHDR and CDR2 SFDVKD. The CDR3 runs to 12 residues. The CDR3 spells CATSEGGNEQFF. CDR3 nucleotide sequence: TGTGCCACCAGTGAGGGAGGGAATGAGCAGTTCTTC.

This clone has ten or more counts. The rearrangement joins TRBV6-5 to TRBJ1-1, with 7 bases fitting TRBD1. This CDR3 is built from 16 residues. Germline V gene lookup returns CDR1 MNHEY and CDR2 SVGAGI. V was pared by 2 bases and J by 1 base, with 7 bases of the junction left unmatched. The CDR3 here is CASSYTEGAGNTEAFF. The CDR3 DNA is TGTGCCAGCAGTTACACGGAGGGGGCTGGGAACACTGAAGCTTTCTTT.

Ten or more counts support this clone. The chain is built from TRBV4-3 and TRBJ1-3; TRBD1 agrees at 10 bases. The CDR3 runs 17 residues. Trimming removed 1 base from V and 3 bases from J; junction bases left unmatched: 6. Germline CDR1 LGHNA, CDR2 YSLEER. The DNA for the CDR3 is TGCGCCAGCAGCCAAGCTCAAGGGACAGGGGTTGGAAACACCATATATTTT. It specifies CASSQAQGTGVGNTIYF.

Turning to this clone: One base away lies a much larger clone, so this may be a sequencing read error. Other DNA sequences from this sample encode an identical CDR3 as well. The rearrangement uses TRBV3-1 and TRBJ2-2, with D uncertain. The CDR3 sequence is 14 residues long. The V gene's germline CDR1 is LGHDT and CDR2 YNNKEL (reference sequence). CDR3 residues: CASSQWMNTGELFF. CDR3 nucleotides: TGCGCCAGCAGCCAATGGATGAACACCGGGGAGCTGTTTTTT.

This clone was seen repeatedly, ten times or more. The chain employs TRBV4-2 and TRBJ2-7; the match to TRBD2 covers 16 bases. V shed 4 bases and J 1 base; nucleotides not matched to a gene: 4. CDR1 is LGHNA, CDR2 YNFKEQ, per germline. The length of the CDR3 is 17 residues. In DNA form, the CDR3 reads TGTGCCAGCAGCCCGGGACTAGCGGGAGGGCTGTCCTACGAGCAGTACTTC. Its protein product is CASSPGLAGGLSYEQYF.

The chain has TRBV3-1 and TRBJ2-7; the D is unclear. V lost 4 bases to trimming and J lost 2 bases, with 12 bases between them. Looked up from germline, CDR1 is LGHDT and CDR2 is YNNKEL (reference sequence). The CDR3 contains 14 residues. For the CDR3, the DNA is TGTGCCAGCAGCCGCGTACATGGGGCCTACGAGCAGTACTTC. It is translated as CASSRVHGAYEQYF.

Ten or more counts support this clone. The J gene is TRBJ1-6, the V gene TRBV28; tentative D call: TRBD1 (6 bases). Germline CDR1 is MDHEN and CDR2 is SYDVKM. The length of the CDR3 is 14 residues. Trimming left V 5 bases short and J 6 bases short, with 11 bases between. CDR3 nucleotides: TGTGCCAGCAGTGTACGGGGGCCTAATTCACCCCTCCACTTT. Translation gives CASSVRGPNSPLHF. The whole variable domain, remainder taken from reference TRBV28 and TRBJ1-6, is DVKVTQSSRYLVKRTGEKVFLECVQDMDHENMFWYRQDPGLGLRLIYFSYDVKMKEKGDIPEGYSVSREKKERFSLILESASTNQTSMYLCASSVRGPNSPLHFGNGTRLTVT.

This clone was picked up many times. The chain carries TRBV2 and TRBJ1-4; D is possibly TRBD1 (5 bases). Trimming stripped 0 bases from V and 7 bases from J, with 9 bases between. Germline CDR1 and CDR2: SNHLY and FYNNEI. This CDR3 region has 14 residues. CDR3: CASSEASGIEKLFF. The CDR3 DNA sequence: TGTGCCAGCAGTGAAGCTTCAGGGATTGAAAAACTGTTTTTT.

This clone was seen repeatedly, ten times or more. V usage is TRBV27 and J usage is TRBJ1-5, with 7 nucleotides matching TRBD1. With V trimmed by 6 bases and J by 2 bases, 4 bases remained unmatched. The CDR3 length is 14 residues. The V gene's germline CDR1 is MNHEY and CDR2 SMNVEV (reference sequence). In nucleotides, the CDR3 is TGTGCCAGCAGAAGGGGGCAGGGCAATCAGCCCCAGCATTTT. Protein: CASRRGQGNQPQHF.

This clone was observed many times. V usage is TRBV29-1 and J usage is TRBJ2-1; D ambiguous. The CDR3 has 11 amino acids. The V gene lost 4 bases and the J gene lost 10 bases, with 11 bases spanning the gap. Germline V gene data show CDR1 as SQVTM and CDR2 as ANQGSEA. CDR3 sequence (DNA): TGCAGCGTTGCGTTGGCGACAGAGCAGTTCTTC. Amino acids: CSVALATEQFF.